The 8 T cell receptor beta chains listed next were all sequenced from one sample in a study of blood T cell repertoires in COVID-19. TCRdb's copy holds only in-frame clones and misses some; the assay was immunoSEQ multiplex PCR. The data hold under 110,000 clones, with roughly 85% observed a single time. The sequencing sample was made of peripheral blood. These receptors came from a woman in her 70s with active or convalescent COVID-19.

The sample holds one count of this clone. The chain couples TRBV28 to TRBJ2-7; perhaps TRBD2 as D (5 bases). The ends were cut back, 3 bases at V and 1 base at J, with 7 bases in the middle. Germline lookup yields CDR1 MDHEN and CDR2 SYDVKM. The CDR3 spans 13 residues. The CDR3: CASSFRESYEQYF. The CDR3 DNA sequence: TGTGCCAGCAGTTTCCGGGAATCCTACGAGCAGTACTTC.

This clone was counted once. This chain joins TRBV19 and TRBJ1-4; D is ambiguous. Trimming removed 7 bases at V and 4 bases at J, with 7 bases between. The CDR3 covers 12 residues. The germline V gene encodes CDR1 LNHDA and CDR2 SQIVND (reference sequence). This CDR3 is CASKTGNEKLFF. For the CDR3, the DNA is TGTGCCAGTAAAACGGGTAATGAAAAACTGTTTTTT.

The V call is TRBV3-1 (or the pseudogene TRBV3-2), the J call TRBJ2-5, with D possibly matching TRBD2 (6 bases). The germline V and J ends were trimmed by 3 bases and 4 bases, with 18 bases remaining between them. CDR3 length: 16 residues. Germline lookup yields CDR1 LGHDT and CDR2 YNNKEL (reference sequence). Here the CDR3 reads CASSHLSGAGGETQYF. The CDR3 DNA reads as TGTGCCAGCAGCCACCTTAGCGGTGCTGGAGGAGAGACCCAGTACTTC.

The chain is built from TRBV24-1 and TRBJ1-2; D ambiguous. Trimming left V 3 bases short and J 4 bases short, with 11 bases between. Per germline, CDR1 KGHDR and CDR2 SFDVKD. The CDR3 has 14 amino acids. CDR3 residues: CATSDVGELYGYTF. The CDR3 DNA reads as TGTGCCACCAGTGATGTCGGGGAACTCTATGGCTACACCTTC.

In the case of this clone: At one end, the junction sequence differs from germline, possibly due to a read error. This chain connects TRBV4-3 to TRBJ2-1, with D perhaps matching TRBD2 (5 bases). The CDR3 extends over 15 amino acids. Germline lookup yields CDR1 LGHNA and CDR2 YSLEER. CDR3: CASSRRAASDNEQFF. CDR3 DNA sequence: TGCGCCAGCAGCCGCCGAGCGGCCTCCGACAATGAGCAGTTCTTC.

This sequence joins TRBV9 and TRBJ1-3; 7 bases match TRBD1. This CDR3 region has 17 residues. Germline loops: CDR1 SGDLS, CDR2 YYNGEE. V was clipped by 7 bases and J by 1 base; unmatched bases: 14. CDR3 DNA: TGTGCCAGCGAAGTGAAAAGACAGGGTGGTTCTGGAAACACCATATATTTT. Protein sequence: CASEVKRQGGSGNTIYF.

The chain links TRBV6-2 or TRBV6-3 to TRBJ2-7; 7 bases agree with TRBD1. With 4 bases clipped from V and 6 bases from J, the junction kept 3 bases outside the gene matches. The CDR3 has 12 residues. Per the germline V gene, CDR1 is MNHEY and CDR2 is SVGEGT. The CDR3 loop is CASSSDRREQYF. The CDR3 DNA follows: TGTGCCAGCAGTTCGGACAGGCGCGAGCAGTACTTC.

The chain carries TRBV6-5 and TRBJ2-1, with TRBD1 matching 8 bases. J gave up 7 bases and V 6 bases, and 11 bases lay outside the gene matches. The CDR3 covers 15 residues. The V gene's germline CDR1 is MNHEY and CDR2 SVGAGI. CDR3 DNA sequence: TGTGCCAGCAGCGGGACAGGCCACGGTAGGAATGAGCAGTTCTTC. As protein: CASSGTGHGRNEQFF.